This TCR beta chain was sequenced in a study of shared clonotypes between healthy human individuals. Sequenced by immunoSEQ multiplex PCR; TCRdb stores in-frame clones only, minus some. Altogether 2 million to 2.5 million clones are present, under 97% being singletons, with the ten largest covering 0.13%. This CDR3 contains 13 residues. Looked up from germline, CDR1 is SQVTM and CDR2 is ANQGSEA. The V segment lost 5 bases and the J segment 6 bases; nucleotides outside the gene matches: 9. This clone was counted a single time. The sequenced sample consisted of naive CD4+ T cells sorted from blood. Subset denoted: CD45RA+ positively selected. The sequence was obtained from a young man in good health. The chain combines TRBV29-1 with TRBJ2-7; 8 nucleotides align to TRBD2. In DNA, the CDR3 is TGCAGCGTTATAAGCGGGGGCCCCCCCGAGCAGTACTTC. This gives the protein CSVISGGPPEQYF.